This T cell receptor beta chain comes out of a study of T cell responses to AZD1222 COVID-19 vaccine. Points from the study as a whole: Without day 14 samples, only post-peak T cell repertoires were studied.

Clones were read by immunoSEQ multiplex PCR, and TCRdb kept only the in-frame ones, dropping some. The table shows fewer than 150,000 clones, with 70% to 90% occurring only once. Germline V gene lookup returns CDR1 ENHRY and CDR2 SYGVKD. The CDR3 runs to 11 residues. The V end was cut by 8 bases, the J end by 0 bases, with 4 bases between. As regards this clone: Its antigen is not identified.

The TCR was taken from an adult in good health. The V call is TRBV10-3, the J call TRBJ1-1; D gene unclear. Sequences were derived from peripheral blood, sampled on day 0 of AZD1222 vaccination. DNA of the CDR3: TGTGCCATCCGAATGAACACTGAAGCTTTCTTT. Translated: CAIRMNTEAFF.